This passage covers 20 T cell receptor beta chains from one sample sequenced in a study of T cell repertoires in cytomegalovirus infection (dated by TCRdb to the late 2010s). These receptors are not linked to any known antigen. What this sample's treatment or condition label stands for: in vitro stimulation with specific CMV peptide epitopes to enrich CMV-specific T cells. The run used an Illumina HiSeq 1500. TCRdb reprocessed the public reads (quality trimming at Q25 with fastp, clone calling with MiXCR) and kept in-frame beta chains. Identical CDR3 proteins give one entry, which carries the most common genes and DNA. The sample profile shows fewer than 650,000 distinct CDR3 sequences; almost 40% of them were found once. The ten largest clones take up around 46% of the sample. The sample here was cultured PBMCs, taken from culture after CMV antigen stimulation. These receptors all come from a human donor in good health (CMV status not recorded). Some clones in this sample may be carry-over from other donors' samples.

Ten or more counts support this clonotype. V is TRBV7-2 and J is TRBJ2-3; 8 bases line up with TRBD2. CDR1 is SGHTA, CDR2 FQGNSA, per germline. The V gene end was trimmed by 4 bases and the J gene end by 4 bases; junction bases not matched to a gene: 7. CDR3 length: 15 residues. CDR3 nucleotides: TGTGCCAGCAGCTCTATGGGACTAGATTCAGATACGCAGTATTTT. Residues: CASSSMGLDSDTQYF. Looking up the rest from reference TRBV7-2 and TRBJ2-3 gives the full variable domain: GAGVSQSPSNKVTEKGKDVELRCDPISGHTALYWYRQSLGQGLEFLIYFQGNSAPDKSGLPSDRFSAERTGGSVSTLTIQRTQQEDSAVYLCASSSMGLDSDTQYFGPGTRLTVL.

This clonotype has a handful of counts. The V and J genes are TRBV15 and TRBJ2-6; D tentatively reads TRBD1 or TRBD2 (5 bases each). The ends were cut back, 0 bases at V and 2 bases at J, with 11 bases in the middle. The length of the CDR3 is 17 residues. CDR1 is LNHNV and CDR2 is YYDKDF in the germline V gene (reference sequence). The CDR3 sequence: CATSRDRDGPGANVLTF. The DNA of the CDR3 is TGTGCCACCAGCAGAGACCGGGACGGCCCTGGGGCCAACGTCCTGACTTTC.

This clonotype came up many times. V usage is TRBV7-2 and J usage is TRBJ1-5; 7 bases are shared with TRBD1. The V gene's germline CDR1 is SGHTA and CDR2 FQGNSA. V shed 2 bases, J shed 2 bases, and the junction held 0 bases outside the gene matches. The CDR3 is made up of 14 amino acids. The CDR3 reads CASSLTGGNQPQHF. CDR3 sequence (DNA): TGTGCCAGCAGCTTAACAGGGGGCAATCAGCCCCAGCATTTT. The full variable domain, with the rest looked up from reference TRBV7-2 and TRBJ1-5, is GAGVSQSPSNKVTEKGKDVELRCDPISGHTALYWYRQSLGQGLEFLIYFQGNSAPDKSGLPSDRFSAERTGGSVSTLTIQRTQQEDSAVYLCASSLTGGNQPQHFGDGTRLSIL.

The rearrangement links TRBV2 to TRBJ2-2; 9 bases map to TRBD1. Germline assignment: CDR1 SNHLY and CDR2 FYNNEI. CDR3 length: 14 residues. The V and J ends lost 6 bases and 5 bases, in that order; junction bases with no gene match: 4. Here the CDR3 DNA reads TGTGCCAGCAGGCGACAGGGGGTTACCGGGGAGCTGTTTTTT. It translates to CASRRQGVTGELFF.

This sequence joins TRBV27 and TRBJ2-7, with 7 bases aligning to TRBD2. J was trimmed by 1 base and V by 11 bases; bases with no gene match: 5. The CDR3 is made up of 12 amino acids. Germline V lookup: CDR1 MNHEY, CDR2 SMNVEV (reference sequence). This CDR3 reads CASGTTSYEQYF. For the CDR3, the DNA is TGTGCCTCCGGGACTACTTCCTACGAGCAGTACTTC.

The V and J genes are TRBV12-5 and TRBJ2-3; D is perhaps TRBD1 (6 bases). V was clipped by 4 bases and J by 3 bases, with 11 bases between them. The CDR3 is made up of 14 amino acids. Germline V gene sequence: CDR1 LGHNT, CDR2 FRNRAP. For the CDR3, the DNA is TGTGCTAGTGGTTCGCTAACAGGGACAGATACGCAGTATTTT. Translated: CASGSLTGTDTQYF.

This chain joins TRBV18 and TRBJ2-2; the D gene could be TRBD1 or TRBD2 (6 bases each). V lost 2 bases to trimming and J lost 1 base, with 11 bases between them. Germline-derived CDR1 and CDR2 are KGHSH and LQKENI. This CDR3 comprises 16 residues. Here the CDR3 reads CASSPLEGVNTGELFF. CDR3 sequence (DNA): TGTGCCAGCTCACCATTGGAGGGGGTGAACACCGGGGAGCTGTTTTTT.

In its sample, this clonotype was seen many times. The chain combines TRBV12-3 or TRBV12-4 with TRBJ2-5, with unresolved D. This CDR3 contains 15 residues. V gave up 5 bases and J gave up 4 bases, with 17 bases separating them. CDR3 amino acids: CASSTVTPTIETQYF. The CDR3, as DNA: TGTGCCAGCAGTACCGTCACCCCAACGATAGAGACCCAGTACTTC.

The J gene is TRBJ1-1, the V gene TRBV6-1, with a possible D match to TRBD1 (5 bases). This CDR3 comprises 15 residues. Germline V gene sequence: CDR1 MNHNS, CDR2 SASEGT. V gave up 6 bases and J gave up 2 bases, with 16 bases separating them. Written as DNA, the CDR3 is TGTGCCAGCAGACAATCTCAGGGATATAACACTGAAGCTTTCTTT. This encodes CASRQSQGYNTEAFF.

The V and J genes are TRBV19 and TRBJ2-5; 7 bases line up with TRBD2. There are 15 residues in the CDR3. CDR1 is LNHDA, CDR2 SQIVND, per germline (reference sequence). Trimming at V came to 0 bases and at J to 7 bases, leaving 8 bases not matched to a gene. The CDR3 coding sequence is TGTGCCAGTAGTATAGATCGAGGACTAGATCGGACCCAGTACTTC. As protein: CASSIDRGLDRTQYF.

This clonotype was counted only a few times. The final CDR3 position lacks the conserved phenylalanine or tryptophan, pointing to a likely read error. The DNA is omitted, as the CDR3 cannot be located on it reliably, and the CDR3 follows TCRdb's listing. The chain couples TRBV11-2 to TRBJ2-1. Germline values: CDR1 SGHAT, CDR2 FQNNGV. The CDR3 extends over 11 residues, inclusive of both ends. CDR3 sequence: CASSLGPIPFV.

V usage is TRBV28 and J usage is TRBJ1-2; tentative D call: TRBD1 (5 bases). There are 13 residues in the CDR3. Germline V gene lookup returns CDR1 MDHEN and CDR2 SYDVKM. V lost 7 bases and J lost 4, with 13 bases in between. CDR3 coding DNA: TGTGCCAGCACCCCCGGGACCACCTATGGCTACACCTTC. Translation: CASTPGTTYGYTF.

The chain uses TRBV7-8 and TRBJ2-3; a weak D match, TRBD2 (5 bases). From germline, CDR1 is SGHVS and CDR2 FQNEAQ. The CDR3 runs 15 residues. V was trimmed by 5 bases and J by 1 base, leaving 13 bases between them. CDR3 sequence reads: CASSPDGIGTDTQYF. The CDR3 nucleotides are TGTGCCAGCAGCCCGGACGGGATTGGCACAGATACGCAGTATTTT. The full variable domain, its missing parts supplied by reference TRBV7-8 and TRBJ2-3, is GAGVSQSPRYKVAKRGQDVALRCDPISGHVSLFWYQQALGQGPEFLTYFQNEAQLDKSGLPSDRFFAERPEGSVSTLKIQRTQQEDSAVYLCASSPDGIGTDTQYFGPGTRLTVL.

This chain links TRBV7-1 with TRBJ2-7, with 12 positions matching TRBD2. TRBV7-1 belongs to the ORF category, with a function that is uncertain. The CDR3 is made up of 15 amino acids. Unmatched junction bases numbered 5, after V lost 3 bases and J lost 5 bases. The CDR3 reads CASSSGTSGRNEQYF. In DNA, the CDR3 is TGTGCCAGCAGCTCCGGTACTAGCGGGAGGAACGAGCAGTACTTC.

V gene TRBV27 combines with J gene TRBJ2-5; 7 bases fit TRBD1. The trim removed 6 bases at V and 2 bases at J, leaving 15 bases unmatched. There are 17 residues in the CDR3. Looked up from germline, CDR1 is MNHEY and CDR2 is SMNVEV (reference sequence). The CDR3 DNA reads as TGTGCCAGCAGACCGGGGTGGGGGCAGGGGGAGCAAGAGACCCAGTACTTC. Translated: CASRPGWGQGEQETQYF.

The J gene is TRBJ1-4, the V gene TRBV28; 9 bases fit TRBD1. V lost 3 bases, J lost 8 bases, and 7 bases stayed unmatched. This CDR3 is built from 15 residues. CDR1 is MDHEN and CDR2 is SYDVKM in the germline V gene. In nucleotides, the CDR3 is TGTGCCAGCAGTTTTACACAGGGGGCGCGAGAAAAACTGTTTTTT. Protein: CASSFTQGAREKLFF.

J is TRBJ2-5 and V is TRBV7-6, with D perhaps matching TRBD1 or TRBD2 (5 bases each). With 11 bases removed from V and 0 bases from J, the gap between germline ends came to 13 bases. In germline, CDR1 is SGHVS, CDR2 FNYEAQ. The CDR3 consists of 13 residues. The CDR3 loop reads CAFGAADQETQYF. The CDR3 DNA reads TGTGCCTTCGGGGCAGCGGACCAAGAGACCCAGTACTTC.

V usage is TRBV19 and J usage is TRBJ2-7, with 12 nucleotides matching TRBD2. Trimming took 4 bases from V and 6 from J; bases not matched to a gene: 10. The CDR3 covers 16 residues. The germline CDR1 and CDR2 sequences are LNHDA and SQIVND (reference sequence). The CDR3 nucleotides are TGTGCCAGTAGTACCTGGACTAGCGGGACTTTTACCGAGCAGTACTTC. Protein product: CASSTWTSGTFTEQYF.

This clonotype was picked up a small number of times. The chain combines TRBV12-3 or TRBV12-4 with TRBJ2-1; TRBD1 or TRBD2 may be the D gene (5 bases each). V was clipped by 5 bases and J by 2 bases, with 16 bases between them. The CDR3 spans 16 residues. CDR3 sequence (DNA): TGTGCCAGCAGTGCCCCCGGGACGGTAACCTACAATGAGCAGTTCTTC. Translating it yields CASSAPGTVTYNEQFF.

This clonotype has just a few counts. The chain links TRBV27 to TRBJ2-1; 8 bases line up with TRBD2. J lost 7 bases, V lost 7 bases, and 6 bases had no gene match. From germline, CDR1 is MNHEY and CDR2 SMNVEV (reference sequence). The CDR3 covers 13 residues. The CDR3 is CASTPPGGNEQFF. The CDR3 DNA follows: TGTGCCAGCACCCCTCCGGGGGGGAATGAGCAGTTCTTC.